These T cell receptor beta chains were read from a single sample in a study of cytomegalovirus exposure and HLA in healthy donors. Generated by immunoSEQ multiplex PCR, the TCRdb table keeps only in-frame clones and is missing some. Here the sample spans about 200,000 clones, more than 60% being singletons. Source material: PBMCs. Every receptor here comes from a middle-aged man in good health and CMV-seronegative. Both conserved end residues are part of each CDR3. D genes are given only for firm matches. Clone size appears in some rows only: once, few, many, or a class for an expanded clone.

v_gene	j_gene	d_gene	abundance	CDR3nt	CDR3aa
TRBV30	TRBJ1-1	NA	NA	TGTGCCTGGAGTGTTTCCCGGAACACTGAAGCTTTCTTT	CAWSVSRNTEAFF
TRBV5-1	TRBJ2-5	NA	NA	TGCGCCAGCAGCTTGGACCCGGAGGGGGAGACCCAGTACTTC	CASSLDPEGETQYF
TRBV19	TRBJ2-1	TRBD2	NA	TGTGCCAGCCTCCCGGGGGGCATAGCGGGAGCTGAGCAGTTCTTC	CASLPGGIAGAEQFF
TRBV28	TRBJ2-3	TRBD2	few	TGTGCCAGCAGTTTCCTTATTAGCGGGAGCTCAGATACGCAGTATTTT	CASSFLISGSSDTQYF
TRBV5-6	TRBJ2-2	TRBD2	NA	TGTGCCAGCAGCTACGGGGGGTTTAACACCGGGGAGCTGTTTTTT	CASSYGGFNTGELFF
TRBV7-2	TRBJ2-3	TRBD2	NA	TGTGCCAGCAGCCTCCGACTAGCGGGAGGAGGAGATACGCAGTATTTT	CASSLRLAGGGDTQYF
TRBV4-2	TRBJ2-2	NA	NA	TGTGCCAGCAGCCTATACACCGGGGAGCTGTTTTTT	CASSLYTGELFF
TRBV5-4	TRBJ2-1	TRBD2	NA	TGTGCCAGCAGCGGGGCAGCGGGAGAATCTCATGAGCAGTTCTTC	CASSGAAGESHEQFF
TRBV5-1	TRBJ1-1	TRBD1	NA	TGCGCCAGCAGTCATACCTGGACAGGCGCGCCCAAAAACACTGAAGCTTTCTTT	CASSHTWTGAPKNTEAFF
TRBV28	TRBJ1-2	NA	NA	TGTGCCAGCAGTCCAAGAATGCGGGGCTACACCTTC	CASSPRMRGYTF
TRBV19	TRBJ2-7	TRBD1	NA	TGTGCCAGTTCCGCGGGGACAGGGGGCACTAGCGGGTTCTACGAGCAGTACTTC	CASSAGTGGTSGFYEQYF
TRBV27	TRBJ1-6	NA	NA	TGTGCCAGCAGTTTAAGGGGTCGGTCTCCTGAGTTTCTGGGTAATTCACCCCTCCACTTT	CASSLRGRSPEFLGNSPLHF
TRBV9	TRBJ2-1	NA	once	TGTGCCAGCAGCGCTGCACCGGGACTTTACAATGAGCAGTTCTTC	CASSAAPGLYNEQFF
TRBV30	TRBJ2-3	NA	NA	TGTGCCTGGACAACAGCCACAGATACGCAGTATTTT	CAWTTATDTQYF
TRBV7-9	TRBJ2-5	TRBD1	NA	TGTGCCAGCAGCGCCAACAGGGGACGGGAGACCCAGTACTTC	CASSANRGRETQYF
TRBV4-2	TRBJ2-3	TRBD1	NA	TGTGCCAGCAGCCGTGAAACAGGGGGCGCGACAGATACGCAGTATTTT	CASSRETGGATDTQYF
TRBV7-9	TRBJ2-5	TRBD1	NA	TGTGCCAGCAGCCGTGGGACAGGGAGAGAGACCCAGTACTTC	CASSRGTGRETQYF
TRBV30	TRBJ2-7	TRBD1	NA	TGTGCCTGGACAATCCGGACAGGTCCTTACGAGCAGTACTTC	CAWTIRTGPYEQYF
TRBV5-1	TRBJ2-5	TRBD2	NA	TGCGCCAGCTTCTATGGCGGGGGAGCAGAGACCCAGTACTTC	CASFYGGGAETQYF
TRBV7-3	TRBJ2-3	NA	NA	TGTGCCAGCAGCTTACAGAGCACAGATACGCAGTATTTT	CASSLQSTDTQYF
TRBV5-4	TRBJ2-7	NA	NA	TGTGCCAGCAGCCGTTTGGAGAGGCAAGTCGAGCAGTACTTC	CASSRLERQVEQYF
TRBV28	TRBJ2-7	TRBD2	once	TGTGCCAGCAGTCAAGCGGGAGGGCCATCCTACGAGCAGTACTTC	CASSQAGGPSYEQYF
TRBV25-1	TRBJ1-3	TRBD1	NA	TGTGCCAGCAGTGAGGACAGGGTCTCTGGAAACACCATATATTTT	CASSEDRVSGNTIYF
TRBV5-6	TRBJ2-7	TRBD1	NA	TGTGCCAGCAGCTCGGGACAGGACTACTCCTACGAGCAGTACTTC	CASSSGQDYSYEQYF